The present entry profiles one TCR beta chain with its context. Its target is not known. Constant-region reverse primers amplified full-length variable regions, followed by semi-nested Nested Universal Primer A PCR. TCRdb processed the 5' RACE reads anew with MiXCR; each CDR3 protein has one entry. The sample shows roughly 8,200 distinct CDR3 sequences, approximately 71% of them seen only once. The ends were cut back, 0 bases at V and 8 bases at J, with 13 bases in the middle. The V gene's germline CDR1 is LGHNA and CDR2 YNFKEQ. The CDR3 has 15 amino acids. General study results and limits: Tumor Tregs overlapped most with tumor, then blood, naive CD4+ cells.

Purified naive CD4+ T cells were depleted of CD25+ Tregs. Input material: tumor-infiltrating naive CD4+ T cells sorted from the breast tumor. Described subset: naive CD4+ T cells, CD4+CD45RA+CD25-. This TCR came from a female donor with breast cancer. This chain uses TRBV4-2 with TRBJ2-2; the D gene could be TRBD1 or TRBD2 (5 bases each). Written as DNA, the CDR3 is TGTGCCAGCAGCCAAGATGTGTCGGGGCTGGGGGAGCTGTTTTTT. It yields the protein CASSQDVSGLGELFF.